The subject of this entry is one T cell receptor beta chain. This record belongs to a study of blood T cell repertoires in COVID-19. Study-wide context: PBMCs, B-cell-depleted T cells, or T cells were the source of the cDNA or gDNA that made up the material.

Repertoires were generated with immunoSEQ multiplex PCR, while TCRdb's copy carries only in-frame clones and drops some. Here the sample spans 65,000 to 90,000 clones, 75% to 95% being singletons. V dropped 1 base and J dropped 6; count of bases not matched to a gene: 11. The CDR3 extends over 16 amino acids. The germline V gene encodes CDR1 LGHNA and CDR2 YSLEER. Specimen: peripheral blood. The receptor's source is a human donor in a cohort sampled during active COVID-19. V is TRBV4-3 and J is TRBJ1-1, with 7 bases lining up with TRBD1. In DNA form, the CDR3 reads TGCGCCAGCAGCCAAGTTTCGTACAGGGACAGCGCTGAAGCTTTCTTT. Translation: CASSQVSYRDSAEAFF.